The 21 T cell receptor beta chains listed next were all sequenced from one sample in a study of T-cell reconstitution after alpha-beta-depleted transplantation in children. It was with unique molecular identifiers that the TCRbeta library was prepared. From the PCR reads, TCRdb called clonotypes with MiXCR, one entry per CDR3 protein. This sample has approximately 230,000 distinct CDR3 sequences, with 20% to 30% found just once. Sequencing used PBMCs, obtained before TCRalphabeta/CD19-depleted stem cell transplant. The receptor set was obtained from a girl aged 2 to 10 with Fanconi anemia, due to receive a stem cell transplant.

The chain uses TRBV12-5 and TRBJ2-7, with D perhaps being TRBD1 or TRBD2 (5 bases each). V shed 8 bases and J shed 6 bases, with 8 bases lying between them. Germline loops: CDR1 LGHNT, CDR2 FRNRAP. This CDR3 contains 10 residues. The CDR3 loop is CASFGTEQYF. CDR3 DNA: TGTGCTAGTTTCGGGACCGAGCAGTACTTC.

This clonotype was detected many times. V gene TRBV5-5 combines with J gene TRBJ2-3, with D maybe TRBD2 (7 bases). The CDR3 contains 15 residues. In germline, CDR1 is SGHKS, CDR2 YYEKEE (reference sequence). Trimming cost V 6 bases and J 2 bases, with 16 bases left between them. The CDR3 is CASNSVRGHTDTQYF. The CDR3 DNA is TGTGCCAGCAATTCGGTGCGGGGGCACACAGATACGCAGTATTTT. Full variable domain (outside the CDR3, taken from reference TRBV5-5 and TRBJ2-3): DAGVTQSPTHLIKTRGQQVTLRCSPISGHKSVSWYQQVLGQGPQFIFQYYEKEERGRGNFPDRFSARQFPNYSSELNVNALLLGDSALYLCASNSVRGHTDTQYFGPGTRLTVL.

The V and J genes are TRBV14 and TRBJ1-1; D is unresolved. The germline gives CDR1 SGHDN, CDR2 FVKESK. V was pared by 1 base and J by 1 base, with 7 bases between. The CDR3 contains 14 residues. CDR3 region: CASSQGNTNTEAFF. As DNA, the CDR3 is TGTGCCAGCAGCCAAGGTAACACGAACACTGAAGCTTTCTTT.

The gene calls are TRBV2 and TRBJ1-1, with D unresolved. The germline V gene encodes CDR1 SNHLY and CDR2 FYNNEI. The CDR3 totals 15 residues. V shed 5 bases and J shed 0 bases, with 13 bases lying between them. CDR3 loop: CASSNGFSMNTEAFF. The CDR3 DNA follows: TGTGCCAGCAGTAATGGTTTTAGCATGAACACTGAAGCTTTCTTT.

The chain employs TRBV20-1 and TRBJ2-1; perhaps TRBD2 as D (6 bases). Germline CDR1 is DFQATT and CDR2 is SNEGSKA (reference sequence). V shed 1 base and J shed 6 bases, with 16 bases lying between them. This CDR3 spans 15 amino acids. This chain's CDR3 is CSARARGGSLNEQFF. Written as DNA, the CDR3 is TGCAGTGCTAGAGCGCGGGGCGGTAGCCTCAATGAGCAGTTCTTC.

The chain combines TRBV29-1 with TRBJ1-2, with D possibly being TRBD1 (5 bases). Per the germline V gene, CDR1 is SQVTM and CDR2 is ANQGSEA. The length of the CDR3 is 12 residues. V gave up 6 bases and J gave up 2 bases, with 10 bases separating them. CDR3 sequence reads: CSVRGTNYGYTF. DNA for the CDR3: TGCAGCGTAAGGGGCACAAACTATGGCTACACCTTC.

This clonotype was found a few times. The gene calls are TRBV20-1 and TRBJ2-5; D call uncertain. V lost 0 bases, J lost 5 bases, and 7 bases lay in between. The germline V gene encodes CDR1 DFQATT and CDR2 SNEGSKA (reference sequence). The CDR3 runs 12 residues. CDR3 bases: TGCAGTGCTAGAGAAGGTTATGAGACCCAGTACTTC. It codes for CSAREGYETQYF.

This clonotype was recorded at least ten times. The gene calls are TRBV6-1 and TRBJ2-7; D is unclear. The CDR3 has 11 residues. Deletions cut 2 bases from V and 4 bases from J, with 3 bases between. Germline V gene lookup returns CDR1 MNHNS and CDR2 SASEGT. The CDR3 region is CASSEIYEQYF. DNA of the CDR3: TGTGCCAGCAGTGAAATTTACGAGCAGTACTTC.

In this sample, this clonotype turned up many times. The CDR3 sequence is CASSRTTSSYEQYF. For the CDR3, the DNA is TGTGCCAGCAGTCGGACCACCAGCTCCTACGAGCAGTACTTC. The V and J genes are TRBV27 and TRBJ2-7, with D unresolved. Trimming stripped 5 bases from V and 0 bases from J, with 11 bases between. Per the germline V gene, CDR1 is MNHEY and CDR2 is SMNVEV (reference sequence). CDR3 length equals 14 residues.

This clonotype was recorded at least ten times. The V and J genes are TRBV6-4 and TRBJ2-3; 9 nucleotides line up with TRBD2. The germline gives CDR1 MRHNA, CDR2 SNTAGT. Unmatched junction bases numbered 2, after V lost 3 bases and J lost 1 base. The CDR3 has 15 residues. CDR3 loop: CASSEVAGGTDTQYF. DNA of the CDR3: TGTGCCAGCAGTGAAGTAGCGGGGGGCACAGATACGCAGTATTTT.

The rearrangement joins TRBV28 to TRBJ2-7, with unresolved D. The ends were cut back, 3 bases at V and 2 bases at J, with 8 bases in the middle. This CDR3 is 13 amino acids long. The V gene's germline CDR1 is MDHEN and CDR2 SYDVKM. CDR3 in amino acids: CASSLSRTYEQYF. CDR3 sequence (DNA): TGTGCCAGCAGTTTGTCTCGAACCTACGAGCAGTACTTC.

This clonotype was seen only a few times. This chain joins TRBV6-8 and TRBJ2-7, with 9 bases aligning to TRBD2. The CDR3 has 17 amino acids. The V gene's germline CDR1 is MNHGY and CDR2 SAAAGT. With V trimmed by 11 bases and J by 3 bases, 20 bases remained unmatched. The CDR3 sequence: CAGNPSTSGGPLYEQYF. The CDR3 DNA follows: TGTGCCGGAAACCCCTCGACTAGCGGAGGGCCCCTCTACGAGCAGTACTTC.

This clonotype was detected many times. This chain joins TRBV20-1 and TRBJ2-5; perhaps TRBD1 as D (5 bases). This CDR3 has 12 residues. Germline V gene data show CDR1 as DFQATT and CDR2 as SNEGSKA (reference sequence). The V gene lost 3 bases and the J gene lost 5 bases, with 10 bases spanning the gap. The CDR3 nucleotides are TGCAGTGCTAGTATACCAGGGGAGACCCAGTACTTC. It translates to CSASIPGETQYF.

This clonotype has more than one count but fewer than ten. The V gene is TRBV29-1, the J gene TRBJ2-7; 7 bases map to TRBD2. V was pared by 4 bases and J by 4 bases, with 4 bases of the junction left unmatched. Germline assignment: CDR1 SQVTM and CDR2 ANQGSEA. The CDR3 is 12 residues long. CDR3 region: CSVVGSGYEQYF. The CDR3 DNA is TGCAGCGTTGTAGGTAGCGGGTACGAGCAGTACTTC.

This clonotype has ten or more counts. J is TRBJ2-7 and V is TRBV15; D remains unclear. Per germline, CDR1 LNHNV and CDR2 YYDKDF (reference sequence). The CDR3 covers 13 residues. The V and J ends lost 0 bases and 4 bases respectively, with 7 bases between them. The CDR3 sequence: CATSRDATYEQYF. CDR3 coding DNA: TGTGCCACCAGCAGAGATGCTACGTACGAGCAGTACTTC.

This clonotype was detected a few times. The chain employs TRBV10-1 and TRBJ1-1; weak D call: TRBD1 (5 bases). CDR3 length: 13 amino acids. V was clipped by 9 bases and J by 8 bases, with 19 bases between them. Germline loops: CDR1 WNHNN, CDR2 SYGVQD (reference sequence). DNA of the CDR3: TGCGCCAGTTCCCAGGGTGATGTATCCGAAGCTTTCTTT. Its protein is CASSQGDVSEAFF.

Many counts were recorded for this clonotype. The chain combines TRBV10-3 with TRBJ1-5; D is possibly TRBD1 (5 bases). CDR3 length: 12 amino acids. CDR1 is ENHRY, CDR2 SYGVKD, per germline. V gave up 3 bases and J gave up 10 bases, with 10 bases separating them. CDR3 in DNA: TGTGCCATCAGTGAAGGGGCAGTTCCCCAGCATTTT. Translating gives CAISEGAVPQHF.

This clonotype appeared a few times. V usage is TRBV27 and J usage is TRBJ2-3; weak D call: TRBD1 (6 bases). The CDR3 is 16 residues long. Germline V gene data show CDR1 as MNHEY and CDR2 as SMNVEV (reference sequence). Trimming removed 2 bases at V and 4 bases at J, with 16 bases between. The CDR3 protein is CASSLDQGQFPDTQYF. DNA of the CDR3: TGTGCCAGCAGTTTAGACCAGGGGCAGTTCCCAGATACGCAGTATTTT.

The chain is built from TRBV20-1 and TRBJ2-7, with D possibly TRBD2 on 5 matching bases. Deletions cut 6 bases from V and 4 bases from J, with 16 bases between. The CDR3 consists of 13 residues. Germline values: CDR1 DFQATT, CDR2 SNEGSKA (reference sequence). The CDR3 loop reads CSAWGVWGYEQYF. DNA of the CDR3: TGCAGTGCCTGGGGAGTGTGGGGTTACGAGCAGTACTTC.

Written as DNA, the CDR3 is TGCAGCGGTGTCGGGACAGGGGGCTCGGCGGCACTCACAGATACGCAGTATTTT. It codes for CSGVGTGGSAALTDTQYF. The gene calls are TRBV29-1 and TRBJ2-3; 12 bases are a match to TRBD1. The CDR3 loop spans 18 amino acids. Germline V gene sequence: CDR1 SQVTM, CDR2 ANQGSEA. Trimming at V came to 7 bases and at J to 2 bases, leaving 16 bases not matched to a gene.

At least ten counts were recorded for this clonotype. The CDR3 sequence: CASSLTVAKNIQYF. DNA for the CDR3: TGCGCCAGCAGCTTGACAGTAGCCAAAAACATTCAGTACTTC. The chain links TRBV5-1 to TRBJ2-4; the D is unclear. Germline assignment: CDR1 SGHRS and CDR2 YFSETQ. This CDR3 has 14 amino acids. V was shortened by 1 base and J by 0 bases, with 5 bases between the two germline ends.